One sample yielded the 24 T cell receptor beta chains listed below, sequenced in a study of radiation and T cells in renal cell carcinoma. Profiling relied on immunoSEQ multiplex PCR, and the TCRdb table lists in-frame clones only, not all of them. The table records roughly 120,000 clones, roughly four fifths of them present only once. The time point is: baseline pretreatment blood. The treatment here: 15 Gy SBRT to primary tumor, nephrectomy 4 weeks later. Sequencing was performed on blood, taken from a patient whose treatment included radiotherapy and nephrectomy. Receptors originate from a woman aged 60-75 years with renal cell carcinoma.

The chain joins TRBV7-6 to TRBJ1-5; 8 bases match TRBD1. The CDR3 is 16 amino acids. Germline CDR1 and CDR2: SGHVS and FNYEAQ. V lost 7 bases and J lost 6; bases outside the gene matches: 14. The CDR3 sequence: CASNRGRQGARQPQHF. CDR3 in DNA: TGTGCCAGCAACCGGGGTCGGCAGGGGGCGCGTCAGCCCCAGCATTTT.

The chain recombines TRBV10-3 with TRBJ2-7; D unclear. Germline lookup yields CDR1 ENHRY and CDR2 SYGVKD. The CDR3 runs to 12 residues. Trimming stripped 3 bases from V and 7 bases from J, with 10 bases between. The CDR3 spells CAISDNRWEQYF. The CDR3 nucleotides are TGTGCCATCAGTGACAATAGGTGGGAGCAGTACTTC.

The CDR3 DNA follows: TGTGCCAGCAGCTCCGCCCAGGGGGCGCGGAACAATCAGCCCCAGCATTTT. Its protein is CASSSAQGARNNQPQHF. This chain connects TRBV5-6 to TRBJ1-5; 8 nucleotides align to TRBD1. The V segment lost 3 bases and the J segment 3 bases; nucleotides outside the gene matches: 11. The CDR3 has 17 residues. Germline assignment: CDR1 SGHDT and CDR2 YYEEEE.

The V gene is TRBV28, the J gene TRBJ1-2; TRBD1 is a possible D gene (6 bases). This CDR3 spans 15 amino acids. Germline CDR1 reads MDHEN; CDR2 reads SYDVKM. Trimming shortened V by 3 bases and J by 1 base, and 12 bases separated the two germline ends. The CDR3 reads CASSFTGSSNYGYTF. DNA of the CDR3: TGTGCCAGCAGTTTCACAGGGAGTAGTAACTATGGCTACACCTTC.

The chain joins TRBV28 to TRBJ1-5, with 7 bases matching TRBD1. The trim removed 3 bases at V and 2 bases at J, leaving 4 bases unmatched. CDR3 length equals 15 residues. Germline V CDR1 and CDR2: MDHEN, SYDVKM. The CDR3 spells CASSLRGRGNQPQHF. The CDR3 DNA sequence: TGTGCCAGCAGTTTGAGGGGGCGCGGCAATCAGCCCCAGCATTTT.

This clone occurred once. V and J are TRBV30 and TRBJ1-2; 7 nucleotides line up with TRBD1. Per germline, CDR1 GTSNPN and CDR2 SVGIG (reference sequence). V lost 2 bases and J lost 8; bases outside the gene matches: 11. The CDR3 length is 14 residues. This CDR3 is CAWSPQRTGRGYTF. The CDR3 nucleotides read TGTGCCTGGAGTCCCCAACGGACAGGTCGAGGCTACACCTTC.

In regard to this clone: This sample also contains other DNA sequences that code for the same CDR3. CDR3 region: CASSLVWWEGQGRGNTIYF. The CDR3, as DNA: TGTGCCAGCAGCTTGGTGTGGTGGGAGGGACAGGGGAGAGGGAACACCATATATTTT. The gene calls are TRBV5-7 and TRBJ1-3; TRBD1 agrees at 10 bases. TRBV5-7 is recorded as an ORF, its role being uncertain. This CDR3 region has 19 residues. The junction had 16 bases not matched to a gene; V was cut back by 0 bases and J by 7 bases.

The chain has TRBV6-1 and TRBJ1-2; D remains unclear. The CDR3 contains 13 residues. Germline assignment: CDR1 MNHNS and CDR2 SASEGT. The germline V and J ends were trimmed by 3 bases and 4 bases, with 9 bases remaining between them. In DNA, the CDR3 is TGTGCCAGCAGTGAGCTAGGAACCTATGGCTACACCTTC. As protein: CASSELGTYGYTF.

In its sample, this clone was seen once. The chain links TRBV5-1 to TRBJ2-2; D may be TRBD1 (5 bases). Trimming took off 0 bases at V and 7 bases at J, with 16 bases between the two ends. The CDR3 has 16 amino acids. CDR1 and CDR2 from the germline V gene are SGHRS and YFSETQ. CDR3 sequence: CASSLAGKGKGGELFF. For the CDR3, the DNA is TGCGCCAGCAGCTTGGCCGGAAAGGGGAAGGGCGGGGAGCTGTTTTTT.

The rearrangement joins TRBV10-3 to TRBJ1-1, with D maybe TRBD1 (5 bases). Trimming stripped 6 bases from V and 1 base from J, with 12 bases between. Germline CDR1 ENHRY, CDR2 SYGVKD. The CDR3 loop spans 14 amino acids. The CDR3 DNA follows: TGTGCCATCAGAACGGGCAGGGAGAACACTGAAGCTTTCTTT. Protein product: CAIRTGRENTEAFF.

J is TRBJ2-5 and V is TRBV4-1; TRBD1 agrees at 10 bases. The CDR3 has 18 amino acids. From germline, CDR1 is MGHRA and CDR2 YSYEKL. V trimming: 2 bases; J trimming: 7 bases; junction bases outside the gene matches: 16. CDR3 coding DNA: TGCGCCAGCAGCCAACGGGACAGGGGTTTAGCGGGGCCTTCGACCCAGTACTTC. It is translated as CASSQRDRGLAGPSTQYF.

This chain joins TRBV7-2 and TRBJ1-5; no clear D gene. The length of the CDR3 is 13 residues. V lost 5 bases and J lost 9, with 14 bases in between. Germline V CDR1 and CDR2: SGHTA, FQGNSA. CDR3 sequence reads: CASSPGRVRPQHF. The CDR3 DNA follows: TGTGCCAGCAGCCCCGGGAGGGTGAGGCCCCAGCATTTT.

V gene TRBV6-5 combines with J gene TRBJ2-3; D is ambiguous. This CDR3 is 13 amino acids long. V lost 4 bases, J lost 5 bases, and 10 bases lay in between. Germline V gene lookup returns CDR1 MNHEY and CDR2 SVGAGI. The CDR3 loop is CASSFTNRDTQYF. The DNA for the CDR3 is TGTGCCAGCAGTTTTACGAACCGAGATACGCAGTATTTT.

The chain links TRBV9 to TRBJ2-1; TRBD2 might be the D (6 bases). The germline CDR1 and CDR2 sequences are SGDLS and YYNGEE. The CDR3 consists of 12 residues. V lost 7 bases and J 1 base, leaving 6 bases between the germline ends. CDR3 nucleotides: TGTGCCAGCGGGGGGTCCTACAATGAGCAGTTCTTC. This codes for CASGGSYNEQFF. Using reference TRBV9 and TRBJ2-1 for the parts outside the CDR3, the full variable domain is DSGVTQTPKHLITATGQRVTLRCSPRSGDLSVYWYQQSLDQGLQFLIQYYNGEERAKGNILERFSAQQFPDLHSELNLSSLELGDSALYFCASGGSYNEQFFGPGTRLTVL.

This clone was found a few times. The chain joins TRBV7-9 to TRBJ2-5; TRBD2 matches 10 bases. CDR1 and CDR2 from the germline V gene are SEHNR and FQNEAQ (reference sequence). The CDR3 runs 15 residues. The ends lost 4 bases at V and 4 bases at J; junction bases unmatched: 6. CDR3 nucleotides: TGTGCCAGCAGCTCTTCAAGCGGGAGGGCAGAGACCCAGTACTTC. Translated: CASSSSSGRAETQYF. The full variable domain, completed using reference TRBV7-9 and TRBJ2-5, is DTGVSQNPRHKITKRGQNVTFRCDPISEHNRLYWYRQTLGQGPEFLTYFQNEAQLEKSRLLSDRFSAERPKGSFSTLEIQRTEQGDSAMYLCASSSSSGRAETQYFGPGTRLLVL.

The gene calls are TRBV30 and TRBJ1-3, with 10 bases aligning to TRBD1. This CDR3 region has 14 residues. With 2 bases clipped from V and 10 bases from J, the junction kept 8 bases outside the gene matches. Germline values: CDR1 GTSNPN, CDR2 SVGIG (reference sequence). Here the CDR3 reads CAWSRTGGGETIYF. The CDR3, as DNA: TGTGCCTGGAGTCGGACAGGGGGAGGAGAGACCATATATTTT.

This chain links TRBV2 with TRBJ2-1, with D perhaps being TRBD1 or TRBD2 (5 bases each). The CDR3 totals 14 residues. CDR1 is SNHLY, CDR2 FYNNEI, per germline. V lost 7 bases and J lost 7, with 17 bases in between. Written as DNA, the CDR3 is TGTGCCAGCACCCCCGGGGCCGTGTGGAATGAGCAGTTCTTC. Amino acid sequence: CASTPGAVWNEQFF. The full variable domain, rest sourced from reference TRBV2 and TRBJ2-1, is EPEVTQTPSHQVTQMGQEVILRCVPISNHLYFYWYRQILGQKVEFLVSFYNNEISEKSEIFDDQFSVERPDGSNFTLKIRSTKLEDSAMYFCASTPGAVWNEQFFGPGTRLTVL.

The CDR3 loop is CASSPLLTTSTDTQYF. The CDR3 nucleotides read TGTGCCAGCAGCCCCCTCTTGACCACTAGCACAGATACGCAGTATTTT. The chain has TRBV5-4 and TRBJ2-3; D is undetermined. Per germline, CDR1 SGHNT and CDR2 YYREEE (reference sequence). The CDR3 covers 16 residues. Trimming pared 4 bases from V and 0 bases from J, leaving 15 bases between. The full variable domain, with the rest looked up from reference TRBV5-4 and TRBJ2-3, is ETGVTQSPTHLIKTRGQQVTLRCSSQSGHNTVSWYQQALGQGPQFIFQYYREEENGRGNFPPRFSGLQFPNYSSELNVNALELDDSALYLCASSPLLTTSTDTQYFGPGTRLTVL.

This clone occurred a few times. The genes are TRBV6-7 and TRBJ1-3; 9 bases line up with TRBD1. TRBV6-7 is an ORF, and what it does is uncertain. Trimming removed 5 bases from V and 8 bases from J; junction bases left unmatched: 13. There are 16 residues in the CDR3. CDR3 coding DNA: TGTGCCAGCAGTCGCCTGGGACAGGGCTTTGGTGACACCATATATTTT. Translated, it gives CASSRLGQGFGDTIYF.

In this sample, this clone turned up many times. V gene TRBV19 combines with J gene TRBJ1-1; a possible D gene is TRBD1 (6 bases). The CDR3 spans 13 residues. The V end was cut by 3 bases, the J end by 11 bases, with 16 bases between. Germline V gives CDR1 LNHDA, CDR2 SQIVND (reference sequence). The CDR3 is CASSISTQGSAFF. The CDR3 DNA reads TGTGCCAGTAGTATCTCCACACAGGGTTCGGCTTTCTTT. The whole variable domain, remainder taken from reference TRBV19 and TRBJ1-1, is DGGITQSPKYLFRKEGQNVTLSCEQNLNHDAMYWYRQDPGQGLRLIYYSQIVNDFQKGDIAEGYSVSREKKESFPLTVTSAQKNPTAFYLCASSISTQGSAFFGQGTRLTVV.

V and J are TRBV6-5 and TRBJ2-1; 7 nucleotides line up with TRBD1. The V segment lost 10 bases and the J segment 1 base; nucleotides outside the gene matches: 7. CDR1 is MNHEY and CDR2 is SVGAGI in the germline V gene. CDR3 length equals 14 residues. CDR3 nucleotide sequence: TGTGCCACCACCAGGGGGTGGTCCTACAATGAGCAGTTCTTC. Its protein is CATTRGWSYNEQFF.

This clone was seen only a few times. The gene calls are TRBV9 and TRBJ2-2; TRBD1 aligns across 8 bases. V lost 4 bases and J lost 5; bases outside the gene matches: 4. From germline, CDR1 is SGDLS and CDR2 YYNGEE. The CDR3 extends over 14 amino acids. The CDR3 DNA is TGTGCCAGCAGCCAGGGACAGGCGACCGGGGAGCTGTTTTTT. It specifies CASSQGQATGELFF. The variable domain in full, completed from reference TRBV9 and TRBJ2-2, reads DSGVTQTPKHLITATGQRVTLRCSPRSGDLSVYWYQQSLDQGLQFLIQYYNGEERAKGNILERFSAQQFPDLHSELNLSSLELGDSALYFCASSQGQATGELFFGEGSRLTVL.

V is TRBV6-5 and J is TRBJ1-2; 10 bases are shared with TRBD1. V lost 6 bases and J lost 8; bases outside the gene matches: 9. The CDR3 is 14 residues long. Per germline, CDR1 MNHEY and CDR2 SVGAGI. The CDR3 region has the DNA TGTGCCAGCAGCTCCTCTAGACAGGGGGCCGGCTACACCTTC. This codes for CASSSSRQGAGYTF.

The V and J genes are TRBV4-1 and TRBJ2-3; the D call may be TRBD1 or TRBD2 (5 bases each). V was clipped by 3 bases and J by 4 bases, with 23 bases between them. CDR1 and CDR2 from the germline V gene are MGHRA and YSYEKL. The CDR3 extends over 18 amino acids. The CDR3 region has the DNA TGCGCCAGCAGCCAGCTTCCGGGGTCAGAAAGGGGTTCAGATACGCAGTATTTT. This encodes CASSQLPGSERGSDTQYF.